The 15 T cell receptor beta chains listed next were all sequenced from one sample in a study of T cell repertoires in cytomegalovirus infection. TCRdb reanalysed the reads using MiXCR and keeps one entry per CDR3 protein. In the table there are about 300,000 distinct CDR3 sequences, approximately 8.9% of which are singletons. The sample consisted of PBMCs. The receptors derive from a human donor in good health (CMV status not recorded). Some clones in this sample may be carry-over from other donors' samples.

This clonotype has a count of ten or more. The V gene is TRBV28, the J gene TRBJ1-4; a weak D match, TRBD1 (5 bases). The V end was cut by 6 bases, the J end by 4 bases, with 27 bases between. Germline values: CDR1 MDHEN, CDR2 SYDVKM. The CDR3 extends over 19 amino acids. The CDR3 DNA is TGTGCCAGCAGCCCTAACGCGGCGCGGGGCTCTAGGTTTAATGAAAAACTGTTTTTT. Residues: CASSPNAARGSRFNEKLFF.

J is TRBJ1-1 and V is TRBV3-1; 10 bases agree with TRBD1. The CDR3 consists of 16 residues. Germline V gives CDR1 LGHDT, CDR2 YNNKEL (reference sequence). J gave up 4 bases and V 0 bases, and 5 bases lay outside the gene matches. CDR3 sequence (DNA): TGTGCCAGCAGCCAAGACCGGGACAGGGGTCCCACTGAAGCTTTCTTT. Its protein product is CASSQDRDRGPTEAFF.

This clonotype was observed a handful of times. DNA for the CDR3: TGTGCCAGCAGTTACTCACCCGGGACTGGGGCCAACGTCCTGACTTTC. Its protein is CASSYSPGTGANVLTF. The gene calls are TRBV6-5 and TRBJ2-6; TRBD2 is a possible D gene (5 bases). Germline loops: CDR1 MNHEY, CDR2 SVGAGI. The ends were cut back, 0 bases at V and 2 bases at J, with 8 bases in the middle. This CDR3 spans 16 amino acids.

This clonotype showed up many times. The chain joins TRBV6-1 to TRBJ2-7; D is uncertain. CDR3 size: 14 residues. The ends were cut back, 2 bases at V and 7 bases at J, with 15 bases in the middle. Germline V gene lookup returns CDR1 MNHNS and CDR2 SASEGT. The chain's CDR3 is CASSELPSLGEQYF. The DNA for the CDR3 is TGTGCCAGCAGTGAACTTCCCTCACTGGGAGAGCAGTACTTC.

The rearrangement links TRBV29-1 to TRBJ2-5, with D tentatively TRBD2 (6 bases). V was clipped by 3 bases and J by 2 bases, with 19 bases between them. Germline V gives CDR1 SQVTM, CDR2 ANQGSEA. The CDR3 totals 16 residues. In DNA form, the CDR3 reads TGCAGCGTTGAGGAGGGTCACCCCGGACGGCAAGAGACCCAGTACTTC. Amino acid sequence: CSVEEGHPGRQETQYF.

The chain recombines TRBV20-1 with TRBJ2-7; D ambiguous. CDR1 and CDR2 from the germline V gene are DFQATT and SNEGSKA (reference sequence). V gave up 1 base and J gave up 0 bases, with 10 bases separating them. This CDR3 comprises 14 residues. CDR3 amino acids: CSARAPISSYEQYF. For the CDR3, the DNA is TGCAGTGCTAGAGCTCCGATTAGCTCCTACGAGCAGTACTTC.

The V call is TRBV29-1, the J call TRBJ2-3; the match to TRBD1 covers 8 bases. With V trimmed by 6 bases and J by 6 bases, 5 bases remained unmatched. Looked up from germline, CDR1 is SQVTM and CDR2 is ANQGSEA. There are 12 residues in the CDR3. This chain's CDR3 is CSVDRGSDTQYF. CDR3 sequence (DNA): TGCAGCGTCGACAGGGGAAGCGATACGCAGTATTTT.

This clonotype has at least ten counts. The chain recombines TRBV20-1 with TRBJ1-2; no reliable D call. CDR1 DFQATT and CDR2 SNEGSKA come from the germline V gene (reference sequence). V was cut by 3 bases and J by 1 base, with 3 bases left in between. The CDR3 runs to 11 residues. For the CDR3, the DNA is TGCAGTGCTAGTGATAACTATGGCTACACCTTC. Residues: CSASDNYGYTF.

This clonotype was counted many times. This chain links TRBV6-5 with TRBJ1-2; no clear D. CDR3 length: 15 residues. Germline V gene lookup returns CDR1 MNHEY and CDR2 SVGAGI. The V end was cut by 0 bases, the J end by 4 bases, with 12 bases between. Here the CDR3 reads CASSYSMRGGYGYTF. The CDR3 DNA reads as TGTGCCAGCAGTTACTCGATGCGGGGAGGCTATGGCTACACCTTC.

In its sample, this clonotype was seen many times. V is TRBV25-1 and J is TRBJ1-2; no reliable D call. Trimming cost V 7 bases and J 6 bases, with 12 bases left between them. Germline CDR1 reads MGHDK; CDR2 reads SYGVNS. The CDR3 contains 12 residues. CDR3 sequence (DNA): TGTGCCAGCATTCGGAAGGATCATGGCTACACCTTC. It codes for CASIRKDHGYTF.

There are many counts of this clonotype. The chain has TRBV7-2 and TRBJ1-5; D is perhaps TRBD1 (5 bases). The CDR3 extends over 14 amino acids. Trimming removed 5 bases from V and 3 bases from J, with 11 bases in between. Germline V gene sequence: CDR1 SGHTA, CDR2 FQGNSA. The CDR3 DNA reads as TGTGCCAGCAGCCTGGGGCGGTACAATCAGCCCCAGCATTTT. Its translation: CASSLGRYNQPQHF.

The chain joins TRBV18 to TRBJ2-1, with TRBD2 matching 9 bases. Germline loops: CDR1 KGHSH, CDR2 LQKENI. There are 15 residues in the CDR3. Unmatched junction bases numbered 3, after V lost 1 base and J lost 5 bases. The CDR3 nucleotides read TGTGCCAGCTCACCACTCCTAGCGGGAAACAATGAGCAGTTCTTC. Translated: CASSPLLAGNNEQFF.

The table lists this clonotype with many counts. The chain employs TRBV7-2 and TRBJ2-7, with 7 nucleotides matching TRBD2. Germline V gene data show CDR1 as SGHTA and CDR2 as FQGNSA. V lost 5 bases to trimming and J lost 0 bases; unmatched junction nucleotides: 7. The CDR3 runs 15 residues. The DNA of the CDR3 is TGTGCCAGCAGCACGGCTGGACTAGGCTCCTACGAGCAGTACTTC. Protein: CASSTAGLGSYEQYF.

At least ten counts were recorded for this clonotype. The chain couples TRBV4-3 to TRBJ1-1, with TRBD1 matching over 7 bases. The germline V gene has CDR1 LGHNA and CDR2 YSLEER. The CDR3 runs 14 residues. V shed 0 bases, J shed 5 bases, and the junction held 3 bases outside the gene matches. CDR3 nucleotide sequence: TGCGCCAGCAGCCAAGAGCGGGACAGAACTGAAGCTTTCTTT. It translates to CASSQERDRTEAFF.

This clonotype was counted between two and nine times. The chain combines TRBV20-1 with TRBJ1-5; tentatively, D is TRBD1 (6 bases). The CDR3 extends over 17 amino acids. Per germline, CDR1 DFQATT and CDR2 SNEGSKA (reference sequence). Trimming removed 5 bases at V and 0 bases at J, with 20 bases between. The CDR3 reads CSAHSPKDSYSNQPQHF. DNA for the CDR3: TGCAGTGCTCATTCTCCTAAGGACAGCTATAGCAATCAGCCCCAGCATTTT.